These 17 T cell receptor beta chains were all obtained from the same sample, sequenced in a study of blood T cell repertoires in COVID-19 (dated by TCRdb to the early 2020s). To prepare the library, the immunoSEQ multiplex PCR assay was applied. TCRdb took over this immuneACCESS table, retaining in-frame rearrangements with V and J assigned. Such tables are incomplete; in checked studies, under half of the missing clones stem from an unresolved V gene, and the remainder is unexplained. This sample is represented by around 40,000 clones; about 85% of them were singletons. Of the sample, approximately 15% falls within the top ten clones. Sequencing was carried out using peripheral blood. These receptors came from a human donor in a cohort sampled during active COVID-19.

This clone was picked up a small number of times. The genes are TRBV11-2 and TRBJ1-5, with D unclear. The CDR3 totals 14 residues. The ends were cut back, 0 bases at V and 7 bases at J, with 10 bases in the middle. The germline CDR1 and CDR2 sequences are SGHAT and FQNNGV. The CDR3 bases are TGTGCCAGCAGCTTAGATCTGGCCGGGCAGCCCCAGCATTTT. Amino acids: CASSLDLAGQPQHF.

This rearrangement joins TRBV24-1 to TRBJ2-1; D remains unclear. The CDR3 extends over 13 amino acids. Trimming removed 4 bases at V and 7 bases at J, with 10 bases between. Germline values: CDR1 KGHDR, CDR2 SFDVKD. CDR3: CATSDPTRNEQFF. CDR3 sequence (DNA): TGTGCCACCAGTGACCCTACCCGGAATGAGCAGTTCTTC.

Of note for this clone: With a much larger clone just one base away, this may be a read error. Additional DNA sequences in this sample encode the identical CDR3. The V and J genes are TRBV5-1 and TRBJ1-2; maybe TRBD1 (5 bases). The CDR3 covers 14 residues. Germline CDR1 reads SGHRS; CDR2 reads YFSETQ. The CDR3 loop is CASSLEGPRYGYTF. The CDR3 DNA follows: TGCGCCAGCAGTTTGGAGGGGCCCCGCTATGGCTACACCTTC.

This rearrangement joins TRBV2 to TRBJ1-2, with 10 bases that match TRBD1. The V segment lost 6 bases and the J segment 8 bases; nucleotides outside the gene matches: 15. Germline values: CDR1 SNHLY, CDR2 FYNNEI. The CDR3 extends over 16 amino acids. CDR3 protein: CASRRDRGLGIIGYTF. The CDR3 DNA sequence: TGTGCCAGCAGGCGGGACAGGGGCCTGGGGATTATCGGCTACACCTTC.

The gene calls are TRBV9 and TRBJ2-5; the D gene is possibly TRBD2 (5 bases). The CDR3 is 14 residues long. The V gene's germline CDR1 is SGDLS and CDR2 YYNGEE. The V gene lost 0 bases and the J gene lost 5 bases, with 11 bases spanning the gap. For the CDR3, the DNA is TGTGCCAGCAGCGTAGGGCCAGCGGTCGAGACCCAGTACTTC. Protein: CASSVGPAVETQYF.

J is TRBJ1-4 and V is TRBV5-1, with D unclear. CDR3 length: 14 residues. Germline V gene lookup returns CDR1 SGHRS and CDR2 YFSETQ. V lost 6 bases and J 5 bases, leaving 14 bases between the germline ends. DNA for the CDR3: TGCGCCAGCAAGGCCCCGGGGAACAATGAAAAACTGTTTTTT. It is translated as CASKAPGNNEKLFF.

This chain joins TRBV7-2 and TRBJ2-5; TRBD2 matches 11 bases. V shed 0 bases, J shed 2 bases, and the junction held 2 bases outside the gene matches. Germline CDR1 is SGHTA and CDR2 is FQGNSA. The CDR3 has 16 residues. The CDR3 DNA is TGTGCCAGCAGCTTAGCGGCTAGCGGGGGGCAAGAGACCCAGTACTTC. Amino acid sequence: CASSLAASGGQETQYF.

The V gene is TRBV10-3, the J gene TRBJ1-5; TRBD1 matches 10 bases. The germline gives CDR1 ENHRY, CDR2 SYGVKD. V lost 4 bases to trimming and J lost 5 bases; unmatched junction nucleotides: 2. This CDR3 contains 14 residues. In nucleotides, the CDR3 is TGTGCCATCAGTGGGACAGGGGGTTATCAGCCCCAGCATTTT. Its protein product is CAISGTGGYQPQHF.

The chain links TRBV25-1 to TRBJ1-2; D may be TRBD1 (5 bases). The germline V gene has CDR1 MGHDK and CDR2 SYGVNS. This CDR3 is built from 13 residues. Trimming pared 3 bases from V and 5 bases from J, leaving 10 bases between. DNA for the CDR3: TGTGCCAGCAGTGAGGGGCTGGGGTATGGCTACACCTTC. Amino acids: CASSEGLGYGYTF.

CDR3 sequence (DNA): TGTGCCAGTAGCCCAGACAGGGGCGGAAACTCCTACGAGCAGTACTTC. Translation: CASSPDRGGNSYEQYF. This chain links TRBV19 with TRBJ2-7, with 8 bases fitting TRBD1. The CDR3 consists of 16 residues. The V gene end was trimmed by 6 bases and the J gene end by 0 bases; junction bases not matched to a gene: 10. CDR1 LNHDA and CDR2 SQIVND come from the germline V gene (reference sequence).

The chain uses TRBV19 and TRBJ1-2, with 7 bases matching TRBD1. CDR3 size: 14 residues. Germline-derived CDR1 and CDR2 are LNHDA and SQIVND (reference sequence). V shed 7 bases, J shed 1 base, and the junction held 6 bases outside the gene matches. In nucleotides, the CDR3 is TGTGCCAGTAACCCGGACAGGATTAACTATGGCTACACCTTC. This codes for CASNPDRINYGYTF.

The chain is built from TRBV7-9 and TRBJ2-5; 13 bases map to TRBD2. Looked up from germline, CDR1 is SEHNR and CDR2 is FQNEAQ (reference sequence). The length of the CDR3 is 15 residues. With V trimmed by 4 bases and J by 5 bases, 4 bases remained unmatched. The CDR3 DNA is TGTGCCAGCAGCTCTTGGACTAGCGGGGGTGAGACCCAGTACTTC. It specifies CASSSWTSGGETQYF.

This chain joins TRBV5-1 and TRBJ1-1; 9 bases align to TRBD1. The CDR3 length is 13 residues. Trimming cost V 5 bases and J 3 bases; bases outside gene matches: 2. Germline V gene sequence: CDR1 SGHRS, CDR2 YFSETQ. CDR3 region: CASRRQGDTEAFF. The CDR3 bases are TGCGCCAGCAGACGACAGGGGGACACTGAAGCTTTCTTT.

V is TRBV25-1 and J is TRBJ2-2; TRBD1 agrees at 10 bases. V dropped 8 bases and J dropped 4; count of bases not matched to a gene: 7. CDR1 is MGHDK, CDR2 SYGVNS, per germline. The CDR3 length is 15 residues. CDR3 sequence (DNA): TGTGCCAGCCGGCGGGACAGGGGAGGCACCGGGGAGCTGTTTTTT. It encodes CASRRDRGGTGELFF.

The chain has TRBV6-2 or TRBV6-3 and TRBJ1-3; tentative D call: TRBD1 (6 bases). Trimming stripped 6 bases from V and 3 bases from J, with 15 bases between. The CDR3 loop spans 15 amino acids. Germline assignment: CDR1 MNHEY and CDR2 SVGEGT. The CDR3 region is CASSQRRGLGNTIYF. DNA for the CDR3: TGTGCCAGCAGCCAGAGGCGGGGGCTTGGAAACACCATATATTTT.

The V gene is TRBV10-3, the J gene TRBJ2-3; 8 nucleotides agree with TRBD2. The CDR3 totals 15 residues. V lost 10 bases and J lost 4; bases outside the gene matches: 13. Germline V gives CDR1 ENHRY, CDR2 SYGVKD. The DNA of the CDR3 is TGTGCCACGGGCACTCGGGCGGGGGGATCAGATACGCAGTATTTT. Amino acids: CATGTRAGGSDTQYF.

This sequence joins TRBV2 and TRBJ2-3, with 12 bases lining up with TRBD1. The CDR3 is 16 amino acids. CDR1 is SNHLY, CDR2 FYNNEI, per germline. The junction had 3 bases not matched to a gene; V was cut back by 2 bases and J by 3 bases. The CDR3 loop reads CASSELGQGATDTQYF. The CDR3 nucleotides are TGTGCCAGCAGTGAATTGGGACAGGGGGCGACAGATACGCAGTATTTT. The entire variable domain, with the rest obtained from reference TRBV2 and TRBJ2-3, is as follows: EPEVTQTPSHQVTQMGQEVILRCVPISNHLYFYWYRQILGQKVEFLVSFYNNEISEKSEIFDDQFSVERPDGSNFTLKIRSTKLEDSAMYFCASSELGQGATDTQYFGPGTRLTVL.